This TCR beta chain originates from a study of blood T cell repertoires in COVID-19. Data came from immunoSEQ multiplex PCR; TCRdb stores just in-frame clones and leaves some out. The data contain roughly 70,000 clones, around nine tenths of them singletons. The V gene lost 7 bases and the J gene lost 3 bases, with 17 bases spanning the gap. The CDR3 totals 15 residues. Germline CDR1 and CDR2: SGHAT and FQNNGV. The rearrangement links TRBV11-2 to TRBJ2-3; a weak D match, TRBD1 (6 bases). Input material: peripheral blood. The source of this sequence is a human donor in a cohort sampled during active COVID-19. This CDR3 is CASNLQFTGTDTQYF. Here the CDR3 DNA reads TGTGCCAGCAACCTACAATTTACAGGGACAGATACGCAGTATTTT. The complete variable domain, with remaining parts taken from reference TRBV11-2 and TRBJ2-3, reads EAGVAQSPRYKIIEKRQSVAFWCNPISGHATLYWYQQILGQGPKLLIQFQNNGVVDDSQLPKDRFSAERLKGVDSTLKIQPAKLEDSAVYLCASNLQFTGTDTQYFGPGTRLTVL.